This TCR beta chain was identified in a study of cytomegalovirus exposure and HLA in healthy donors (dated by TCRdb to 2017 to 2019). About the full investigation: According to an earlier analysis of several hundred of the donors, about 179 million T cells yielded 117 million unique TCR beta sequences and about 300 Gb of sequence data. Roughly 300 gigabases of sequencing data and around 85 million unique TCR sequences made up an early release that covered fewer than 650 HLA-typed donors. Of the roughly 390 genotyped donors, about 80% fell in the genetic ancestry cluster associated with self-reported Caucasian donors. The study was designed to test whether signatures of past pathogen exposure could be identified by cataloging public T cell receptors. Using immunosequencing, the study profiled T cell repertoires from 500 to 800 subjects and related those repertoires to cytomegalovirus serostatus. Besides the first cohort of approximately 670 subjects, a separate validation cohort made up of around 120 different subjects was used. High-throughput TCR immunosequencing, statistical association of individual TCRs with disease status, and machine learning were combined to predict cytomegalovirus infection status. To study patterns of TCR occurrence, a later analysis re-analyzed previously published TCR beta repertoires from 500 to 850 donors and added high-resolution HLA genotyping. Rather than using new phenotypic data, the later analysis identified candidate immune exposures from TCR beta sequences and from how often those sequences occurred across donors. An earlier analysis of some 600 of the donors applied high-throughput TCR beta sequencing to assess whether each TCR beta V gene segment acted as functional or pseudogenic. Donor age, sex, ethnicity and CMV serostatus were compiled alongside the repertoire data. A later genetic analysis took genome-wide SNP genotypes for about 65% of the 666 donors and used that subset as a discovery cohort. All discovery cohort repertoires had been generated using a single sequencing platform. HLA typing included class I and class II loci at four-digit resolution. Typing coverage differed by locus: A, B, C, DRB1 and DQB1 were typed in roughly 620-630 donors, DQA1 in 522, DPA1 in 606, and DPB1 in around 490. Several DR-DQ haplotypes were handled as single units for association and clustering, since linkage in the cohort was strong. Across approximately 400 genotyped donors of the cohort, an average of approximately 220,000 unique TCR beta nucleotide sequences per donor were sequenced, and approximately 17% of those sequences were non-productive.

The paper as a whole reports these results and caveats: In a later analysis, some 17,000 TCR beta sequences were associated with specific HLA alleles at a false discovery rate of 0.05. A later analysis reported that several top co-occurrence clusters appeared linked to parvovirus B19, influenza, CMV and Epstein-Barr virus. CMV serostatus was the only immune exposure information available for the cohort. Broadly in line with IMGT annotations, most TCR beta V segments showed up in productive rearrangements about 87% or about 30% of the time in an earlier analysis of around 550 of the donors. The sequencing pipeline was judged likely to have produced a cluster of highly shared sequence variants as a technical artifact. Linkage disequilibrium might explain the correlated functional status among segregating V segments, but an unknown experimental factor could not be excluded. About 17 rarely observed V segments, including chromosome 9 orphons, were excluded from the earlier analysis of approximately 500 of the donors because counts were too low. Most TCR sequences were observed very rarely across donors, whereas some public TCRs were present in many individuals. Because the 87-base-pair reads could not distinguish some IMGT-functional V segments, including TRBV6-2 and TRBV6-3, those segments were excluded. The classifier was reported to diagnose cytomegalovirus status with high specificity and sensitivity in both the original cohort and the validation cohort. In vitro tests confirmed that a few of the cytomegalovirus-associated TCR beta chains recognize cytomegalovirus antigens. HLA typing was unavailable for some donors at each locus, so association tests used only the typed subset. A later analysis found that HLA-associated TCR beta chains were more clonally expanded and had lower generation probabilities than equally common non-associated chains. In a later analysis, most CMV-associated TCR beta chains were found to appear HLA-restricted, with HLA associations seemingly driven largely by CMV exposure. When HLA alleles, especially DR and DQ, strongly co-occurred, TCR associations were difficult to assign to individual alleles. Sequencing depth was assumed to be roughly uniform across donors in the presence/absence analyses, though that assumption may not hold. In this cohort, only TCR beta chains were sequenced, and detectable features were limited by the absence of alpha or paired-chain data. The study gave a list of 150 to 200 TCR beta chains associated with cytomegalovirus. A further reported finding was that TCR beta sequences accurately predicted the HLA-A and HLA-B alleles for most subjects in the first cohort. V-gene and J-gene trimming of TCR beta chains was associated with a missense DCLRE1C variant in a later genetic analysis, and the association was replicated in an independent cohort. In a later genetic analysis, fewer N-insertions in productive TCRs were reported among donors in an Asian-associated ancestry cluster than the approximately 710-donor mean. According to the authors, the approach could potentially be generalized to other disease states and immunological phenotypes. In a later analysis, TCR association rates were found to vary across HLA loci, with the most associated TCRs seen for DRB1 alleles and the fewest for HLA-C alleles.

Trimming leaves V shorter by 4 bases and J shorter by 9 bases, with the junction holding 9 bases beyond the gene matches. The CDR3 spans 17 residues, from the cysteine through the phenylalanine. Only CDR3 DNA remains: 51 bases, in frame from the first base. As encoded in the germline V gene, CDR1 is MGHRA while CDR2 is YSYEKL. Of note for this clone: The clone's antigen remains unknown. Within one base of it there is no much larger clone, and no base qualities were kept.

The receptor library was made with the immunoSEQ multiplex PCR assay. The multiplex PCR relied on a mix of 60 forward primers for TCR Vbeta segments and 13 reverse primers for TCR Jbeta segments. The CDR3 region of rearranged TCR beta genes was amplified from genomic DNA by a multiplex PCR assay. The amplified TCR beta libraries were sequenced on the Illumina HiSeq System as 87-base-pair reads. Processing in the source paper ran as follows. In a later analysis, roughly 80 million unique TCR beta chains were counted across the roughly 670 repertoires, and roughly 9.9 million of these chains were shared by at least two donors. Raw reads were error-corrected and collapsed into unique sequences by a nearest-neighbor algorithm in which closely related sequences were merged to remove PCR and sequencing errors. V, D and J gene segments were assigned by aligning CDR3 sequences to IMGT reference sequences. For a sequence to be retained, at least a six-nucleotide match to both a V gene segment and a J gene segment was required. Rearrangements were classified as productive when the CDR3 lacked stop codons and remained in frame with V and J, and all other rearrangements were classified as non-productive. Following IMGT convention, CDR3 was defined as the stretch from the second conserved V-encoded cysteine to the conserved J-encoded phenylalanine. The earlier analysis of about 640 of the donors excluded any sequence lacking an unambiguous match to a single V gene segment. In an earlier analysis of several hundred of the donors, a V segment was called functional when productive rearrangements were above 56.7%, and segregating when the standard deviation between donors exceeded 5%. To diagnose cytomegalovirus status from the catalog of TCR beta chain sequences, a statistical classification framework was built. V and J gene assignment, in a later analysis, came from comparing TCR nucleotide sequences with IMGT/GENE-DB human TR gene sequences. Using the TCRdist pipeline, a later analysis assigned CDR3 sequences along with most-parsimonious VDJ recombination scenarios. In a later analysis, each TCR beta chain was defined by its CDR3 amino acid sequence together with its V-gene family, and reads without a unique V-gene family were excluded. As a way to deal with suspected cross-contamination and a sequencing artifact, a later analysis dropped over 550 nucleotide sequences that were highly shared and had low generation probability. A later analysis calculated a clonal expansion index for each public chain from normalized within-repertoire ranks of inferred template counts. Generation probabilities in a later analysis came from a VDJ recombination model fitted to out-of-frame rearrangements, and those results were checked against IGoR. Hypergeometric tests were used in a later analysis to score TCR-TCR, TCR-HLA and TCR-CMV co-occurrence, with a repertoire-size bias correction applied to the TCR pairs. False discovery rates were estimated in a later analysis by permuting HLA or CMV assignments 20 times. In a later analysis, co-occurring TCRs were grouped using DBSCAN, with TCRdist sequence similarity added in when clustering inside HLA-allele-positive subsets. Co-occurrence clustering excluded repertoires with fewer than 30,000 or more than 120,000 public chains, plus five with anomalous nucleotide sharing. The immuneACCESS repertoire file appears here via TCRdb, limited to in-frame rearrangements. These files lack a portion of the clones; in checked studies, under half of the deficit traces to unresolved V genes, and the cause of the others is not known. The V and J calls and clone size come from that table; D and trimming were worked out from the DNA. Counted in this sample were around 130,000 clones; roughly 84% of them appeared once. In total, the top ten clones hold less than 1.5% of the sample.

The cohort comprised around 700 healthy bone marrow donors. At the time of sampling, every cohort member was nominally healthy, though immune exposures that went unrecorded were likely present. The donor tested CMV seronegative, placing the donor among the 350 to 400 seronegative members of the cohort. Each donor provided a peripheral blood sample, and peripheral blood mononuclear cells were used for TCR beta sequencing. Genomic DNA extraction from the blood cell samples was performed with the Qiagen DNeasy Blood Extraction Kit. The source of this sequence is a girl aged 2-10 years in good health and CMV-seronegative. Sequenced material: PBMCs. The rearranged chain carries TRBV4-1 and TRBJ2-2, and 15 junctional nucleotides match TRBD2. The DNA sequence is as follows: TGCGCCAGCAGCCCGTCCTGGACTAGCGGGAGGGGTTGGGAGCTGTTTTTT. Translated, it reads CASSPSWTSGRGWELFF.